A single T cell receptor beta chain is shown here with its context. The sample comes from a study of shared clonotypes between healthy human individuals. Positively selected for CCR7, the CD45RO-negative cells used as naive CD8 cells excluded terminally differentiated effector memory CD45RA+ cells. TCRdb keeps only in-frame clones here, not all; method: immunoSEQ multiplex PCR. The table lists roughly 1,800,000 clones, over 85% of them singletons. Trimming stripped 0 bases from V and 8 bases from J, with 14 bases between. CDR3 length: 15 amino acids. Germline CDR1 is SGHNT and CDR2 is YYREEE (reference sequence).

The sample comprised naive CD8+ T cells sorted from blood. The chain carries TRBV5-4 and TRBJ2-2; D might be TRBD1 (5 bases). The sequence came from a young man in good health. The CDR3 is CASSLEALGVGELFF. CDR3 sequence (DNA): TGTGCCAGCAGCTTGGAGGCGCTAGGGGTTGGGGAGCTGTTTTTT.